These 18 T cell receptor beta chains were all obtained from the same sample, sequenced in a study of spatial heterogeneity in lung cancer. TCRdb independently ran MiXCR on the 5' RACE reads; one entry per CDR3 protein. This table holds 51,000 or so distinct CDR3 sequences, roughly 8.1% found once. The time point: blood at routine non-recurrence follow-up after resection. The sequenced material consisted of unsorted whole RNA from tumor, nontumor lung or frozen PBMC. The sample in question was PBMCs, obtained at follow-up. These TCRs come from a female donor with early-stage non-small cell lung cancer.

Many counts were recorded for this clonotype. The chain recombines TRBV3-1 with TRBJ1-1; D not resolved. The V end lost 1 base, the J end lost 4 bases, and 10 bases lay between the germline ends. The CDR3 loop spans 14 amino acids. The germline CDR1 and CDR2 sequences are LGHDT and YNNKEL (reference sequence). CDR3 nucleotide sequence: TGTGCCAGCAGCCAAGTGTACGGTAGCACTGAAGCTTTCTTT. Its protein product is CASSQVYGSTEAFF.

Only a few counts were recorded for this clonotype. The gene calls are TRBV29-1 and TRBJ1-1, with 7 bases aligning to TRBD1. Germline CDR1 reads SQVTM; CDR2 reads ANQGSEA. V gave up 3 bases and J gave up 0 bases; unmatched junction bases: 10. The CDR3 has 16 residues. The CDR3 sequence: CSVEDRPAIMNTEAFF. CDR3 nucleotides: TGCAGCGTTGAGGACAGGCCAGCTATCATGAACACTGAAGCTTTCTTT.

The J gene is TRBJ1-1, the V gene TRBV7-9, with 7 bases matching TRBD1. The CDR3 has 17 residues. V shed 4 bases, J shed 0 bases, and the junction held 11 bases outside the gene matches. Per the germline V gene, CDR1 is SEHNR and CDR2 is FQNEAQ (reference sequence). The CDR3 coding sequence is TGTGCCAGCAGCTCAAGGACAGGTTGGGGGATGAACACTGAAGCTTTCTTT. This sequence encodes CASSSRTGWGMNTEAFF. The full variable domain, completed using reference TRBV7-9 and TRBJ1-1, is DTGVSQNPRHKITKRGQNVTFRCDPISEHNRLYWYRQTLGQGPEFLTYFQNEAQLEKSRLLSDRFSAERPKGSFSTLEIQRTEQGDSAMYLCASSSRTGWGMNTEAFFGQGTRLTVV.

This clonotype has a count of ten or more. The junction differs from germline at one of its ends, possibly a read error. The chain links TRBV7-7 to TRBJ1-2; D unresolved. Germline CDR1 is SSHAT and CDR2 is FNYEAQ (reference sequence). The CDR3 is made up of 14 amino acids. CDR3 nucleotide sequence: TGTGCTAGCAGCCCCCTCGGAGCTAACTATGGCTACACCTTC. This gives the protein CASSPLGANYGYTF.

This sequence joins TRBV6-2 or TRBV6-3 and TRBJ1-1; 7 bases line up with TRBD1. CDR1 is MNHEY, CDR2 SVGEGT, per germline. The length of the CDR3 is 18 residues. V dropped 2 bases and J dropped 0; count of bases not matched to a gene: 12. CDR3 in DNA: TGTGCCAGCAGTTACCAGGCGGTAGGGGGCGCGTTGAACACTGAAGCTTTCTTT. Translation: CASSYQAVGGALNTEAFF.

This clonotype was found many times. The chain links TRBV12-3 or TRBV12-4 to TRBJ2-3; D is uncertain. V gave up 6 bases and J gave up 3 bases, with 4 bases separating them. The CDR3 is 11 amino acids. CDR3 loop: CASRRTDTQYF. The CDR3 DNA is TGTGCCAGCAGACGGACAGATACGCAGTATTTT.

The chain links TRBV6-6 to TRBJ2-7; D gene ambiguous. In germline, CDR1 is MNHNY, CDR2 SVGAGI (reference sequence). This CDR3 is 14 amino acids long. Trimming pared 4 bases from V and 3 bases from J, leaving 13 bases between. CDR3 nucleotide sequence: TGTGCCAGCAGTTTGGCTGCAGGTTTCTACGAGCAGTACTTC. It codes for CASSLAAGFYEQYF.

This clonotype was seen repeatedly, ten times or more. The V call is TRBV29-1, the J call TRBJ1-1, with unresolved D. This CDR3 has 13 residues. The germline CDR1 and CDR2 sequences are SQVTM and ANQGSEA. Trimming pared 5 bases from V and 0 bases from J, leaving 10 bases between. The CDR3 spells CSVTPDMNTEAFF. CDR3 DNA sequence: TGCAGCGTTACTCCAGATATGAACACTGAAGCTTTCTTT.

V and J are TRBV10-3 and TRBJ2-4; possibly TRBD2 for D (6 bases). Germline V CDR1 and CDR2: ENHRY, SYGVKD. CDR3 size: 15 residues. V shed 4 bases and J shed 3 bases, with 13 bases lying between them. CDR3 in DNA: TGTGCCATCAGTGGTGGGTCGGGGGACAAAAACATTCAGTACTTC. The encoded protein is CAISGGSGDKNIQYF.

This clonotype has ten or more counts. This chain uses TRBV10-3 with TRBJ2-7; 8 bases fit TRBD1. Germline loops: CDR1 ENHRY, CDR2 SYGVKD. V shed 3 bases, J shed 4 bases, and the junction held 11 bases outside the gene matches. This CDR3 has 16 amino acids. CDR3 bases: TGTGCCATCAGTGACCCCAGGACAGGGAATGTGTACGAGCAGTACTTC. As protein: CAISDPRTGNVYEQYF.

The J gene is TRBJ2-2, the V gene TRBV20-1, with D perhaps matching TRBD2 (6 bases). This CDR3 is 16 amino acids long. Germline V gene data show CDR1 as DFQATT and CDR2 as SNEGSKA (reference sequence). V was clipped by 3 bases and J by 3 bases, with 17 bases between them. The CDR3 spells CSARGLGGVDTGELFF. DNA of the CDR3: TGCAGTGCTAGGGGCTTGGGCGGGGTGGACACCGGGGAGCTGTTTTTT.

The chain employs TRBV3-1 and TRBJ2-3; a weak D match, TRBD2 (5 bases). Trimming left V 1 base short and J 6 bases short, with 17 bases between. Germline V gene data show CDR1 as LGHDT and CDR2 as YNNKEL (reference sequence). The CDR3 spans 16 residues. This CDR3 reads CASSQARGPRRDTQYF. CDR3 coding DNA: TGTGCCAGCAGCCAAGCTAGAGGGCCCCGAAGGGATACGCAGTATTTT.

This clonotype has a handful of counts. The rearrangement joins TRBV5-1 to TRBJ2-5; the D gene is possibly TRBD1 (6 bases). The V gene lost 0 bases and the J gene lost 2 bases, with 8 bases spanning the gap. Germline V CDR1 and CDR2: SGHRS, YFSETQ. The CDR3 extends over 14 amino acids. In DNA, the CDR3 is TGCGCCAGCAGCTTGGAAGGACAGCAAGAGACCCAGTACTTC. Amino acid sequence: CASSLEGQQETQYF.

Comments on this clonotype: At one boundary the junction diverges from the germline segment, which might be a read error. The chain is built from TRBV29-1 and TRBJ2-3; 7 positions agree with TRBD1. The CDR3 contains 17 residues. Germline V gene data show CDR1 as SQVTM and CDR2 as ANQGSEA. The CDR3 region has the DNA TGCAGCGTTGATCTCTTAATCACGGGACAGCCGACAGATACGCAGTGTTTT. This translates into CSVDLLITGQPTDTQCF.

This clonotype was seen many times. CDR3 sequence: CASSYSRGWTEAFF. Here the CDR3 DNA reads TGTGCCAGCAGTTACTCGAGAGGGTGGACTGAAGCTTTCTTT. The chain links TRBV6-2 or TRBV6-3 to TRBJ1-1, with D unclear. The CDR3 is 14 residues long. The germline gives CDR1 MNHEY, CDR2 SVGEGT. The V end lost 0 bases, the J end lost 5 bases, and 10 bases lay between the germline ends.

This clonotype was recorded at least ten times. The CDR3 DNA follows: TGTGCCAGCAGGGCGGGACAGGGAAACTCGTACGAGCAGTACTTC. Translating it yields CASRAGQGNSYEQYF. This sequence joins TRBV7-2 and TRBJ2-7, with 9 positions matching TRBD1. CDR1 SGHTA and CDR2 FQGNSA come from the germline V gene. CDR3 size: 15 residues. V lost 6 bases, J lost 4 bases, and 10 bases stayed unmatched. The full variable domain, its missing parts supplied by reference TRBV7-2 and TRBJ2-7, is GAGVSQSPSNKVTEKGKDVELRCDPISGHTALYWYRQSLGQGLEFLIYFQGNSAPDKSGLPSDRFSAERTGGSVSTLTIQRTQQEDSAVYLCASRAGQGNSYEQYFGPGTRLTVT.

This clonotype was detected many times. V is TRBV27 and J is TRBJ1-5; possible D gene TRBD1, 5 bases. With 8 bases removed from V and 7 bases from J, the gap between germline ends came to 15 bases. The CDR3 consists of 13 residues. CDR1 is MNHEY and CDR2 is SMNVEV in the germline V gene (reference sequence). Written as DNA, the CDR3 is TGTGCCAGCGGGCAGATGTGGGACCAGCCCCAGCATTTT. This encodes CASGQMWDQPQHF.

J is TRBJ2-3 and V is TRBV6-5; 8 nucleotides line up with TRBD2. The CDR3 spans 16 residues. Germline-derived CDR1 and CDR2 are MNHEY and SVGAGI. V dropped 6 bases and J dropped 6; count of bases not matched to a gene: 14. The CDR3 nucleotides are TGTGCCAGCAGGCAAGGACTAGCCCAGCGAGGGGATACGCAGTATTTT. Encoded protein: CASRQGLAQRGDTQYF.